This entry lists 18 T cell receptor beta chains sequenced from one sample in a study of T-cell reconstitution after alpha-beta-depleted transplantation in children. Construction of the TCRbeta library involved unique molecular identifiers. TCRdb passed the PCR reads through MiXCR, listing each CDR3 protein once. The repertoire includes 800,000 to 1,000,000 distinct CDR3 sequences, about 30% of them detected once, and 28% sits in the top ten. The sequencing here drew on PBMCs, mostly from graft donor cells, taken 360 days after TCRalphabeta/CD19-depleted stem cell transplant. The source of these receptors is a boy younger than two who had a stem cell transplant for SCID, so the T cells may come from the graft donor.

The rearrangement links TRBV20-1 to TRBJ2-5, with TRBD2 identical over 9 bases. The CDR3 sequence is 16 residues long. V dropped 0 bases and J dropped 3; count of bases not matched to a gene: 8. Germline values: CDR1 DFQATT, CDR2 SNEGSKA (reference sequence). The CDR3 here is CSAREATQRGEETQYF. The DNA of the CDR3 is TGCAGTGCTAGAGAGGCAACGCAGCGGGGGGAAGAGACCCAGTACTTC.

This clonotype was counted at least ten times. The V call is TRBV5-6, the J call TRBJ2-7, with D unclear. In germline, CDR1 is SGHDT, CDR2 YYEEEE. Deletions cut 4 bases from V and 0 bases from J, with 14 bases between. The length of the CDR3 is 15 residues. CDR3 bases: TGTGCCAGCAGCGACCGCCGCAGGAGCTCCTACGAGCAGTACTTC. Protein: CASSDRRRSSYEQYF. The whole variable domain, remainder taken from reference TRBV5-6 and TRBJ2-7, is DAGVTQSPTHLIKTRGQQVTLRCSPKSGHDTVSWYQQALGQGPQFIFQYYEEEERQRGNFPDRFSGHQFPNYSSELNVNALLLGDSALYLCASSDRRRSSYEQYFGPGTRLTVT.

The rearrangement uses TRBV5-6 and TRBJ2-7; D unresolved. With 4 bases removed from V and 4 bases from J, the gap between germline ends came to 9 bases. This CDR3 is 12 amino acids long. Germline CDR1 reads SGHDT; CDR2 reads YYEEEE. The CDR3: CASSGPFYEQYF. The DNA for the CDR3 is TGTGCCAGCAGCGGACCCTTTTACGAGCAGTACTTC.

This clonotype was observed many times. V and J are TRBV20-1 and TRBJ2-7; possible D gene TRBD1, 7 bases. Between the trimmed V and J ends, which lost 7 bases and 2 bases, there was a span of 12 bases. Per the germline V gene, CDR1 is DFQATT and CDR2 is SNEGSKA (reference sequence). This CDR3 spans 12 amino acids. CDR3 sequence reads: CSVGGGPYEQYF. Here the CDR3 DNA reads TGCAGTGTCGGAGGGGGCCCCTACGAGCAGTACTTC.

This clonotype was found a few times. Here the CDR3 reads CASSPPPGRNEQFF. The CDR3 nucleotides are TGTGCCAGCTCACCACCGCCAGGGAGGAATGAGCAGTTCTTC. The chain employs TRBV18 and TRBJ2-1, with TRBD2 as a possible D gene (6 bases). V lost 0 bases and J 7 bases, leaving 10 bases between the germline ends. The germline CDR1 and CDR2 sequences are KGHSH and LQKENI. This CDR3 region has 14 residues. The entire variable domain, with the rest obtained from reference TRBV18 and TRBJ2-1, is as follows: NAGVMQNPRHLVRRRGQEARLRCSPMKGHSHVYWYRQLPEEGLKFMVYLQKENIIDESGMPKERFSAEFPKEGPSILRIQQVVRGDSAAYFCASSPPPGRNEQFFGPGTRLTVL.

This clonotype has just a few counts. The V call is TRBV12-3 or TRBV12-4, the J call TRBJ2-5; no clear D gene. The CDR3 sequence is 14 residues long. V lost 6 bases, J lost 0 bases, and 11 bases lay in between. The CDR3 nucleotides are TGTGCCAGCAGCTCCCAGCACTACCAAGAGACCCAGTACTTC. It translates to CASSSQHYQETQYF.

The rearrangement uses TRBV20-1 and TRBJ1-1, with 7 bases matching TRBD1. This CDR3 is built from 14 residues. In germline, CDR1 is DFQATT, CDR2 SNEGSKA (reference sequence). After removal of 5 bases from V and 1 base from J, the junction contained 7 bases not matched to a gene. CDR3 coding DNA: TGCAGTGCTCTTGGGACAGCGAAGAACACTGAAGCTTTCTTT. Translation: CSALGTAKNTEAFF.

This chain links TRBV7-9 with TRBJ1-4; D is undetermined. Germline loops: CDR1 SEHNR, CDR2 FQNEAQ (reference sequence). Trimming left V 0 bases short and J 7 bases short, with 9 bases between. The CDR3 sequence is 14 residues long. The DNA for the CDR3 is TGTGCCAGCAGCTTAGCAAGCATCGGTGAAAAACTGTTTTTT. Its translation: CASSLASIGEKLFF.

The J gene is TRBJ2-2, the V gene TRBV6-5; D is unclear. Germline V gene sequence: CDR1 MNHEY, CDR2 SVGAGI. V was trimmed by 4 bases and J by 2 bases, leaving 17 bases between them. The CDR3 spans 17 residues. Written as DNA, the CDR3 is TGTGCCAGCAGTTCCCCCCCAGCCAGGAGAAACACCGGGGAGCTGTTTTTT. Protein sequence: CASSSPPARRNTGELFF.

The sample holds a few counts of this clonotype. The rearrangement joins TRBV6-5 to TRBJ2-2; 9 bases match TRBD1. The CDR3 spans 15 residues. Germline trimming cut 5 bases from V and 0 bases from J; bases unmatched to any gene: 1. Germline V gene sequence: CDR1 MNHEY, CDR2 SVGAGI. CDR3 coding DNA: TGTGCCAGCAGTCACAGGGGGCCGAACACCGGGGAGCTGTTTTTT. Translating gives CASSHRGPNTGELFF.

V and J are TRBV5-5 and TRBJ1-2; 8 nucleotides align to TRBD1. Per germline, CDR1 SGHKS and CDR2 YYEKEE (reference sequence). V was clipped by 0 bases and J by 0 bases; unmatched bases: 1. The CDR3 has 15 residues. CDR3 DNA: TGTGCCAGCAGCTTGGACAGGGGGACTAACTATGGCTACACCTTC. Residues: CASSLDRGTNYGYTF.

This chain joins TRBV18 and TRBJ2-2; a weak D match, TRBD1 (5 bases). CDR1 is KGHSH and CDR2 is LQKENI in the germline V gene. Trimming shortened V by 6 bases and J by 6 bases, and 14 bases separated the two germline ends. The CDR3 consists of 14 residues. This CDR3 is CASSLTELSGELFF. In DNA form, the CDR3 reads TGTGCCAGCTCCCTGACAGAACTCTCCGGGGAGCTGTTTTTT.

This clonotype was recorded a few times. CDR3 sequence (DNA): TGTGCCACCCAGCCGGGACATTTACGGTACGAGCAGTACTTC. Translated: CATQPGHLRYEQYF. The J gene is TRBJ2-7, the V gene TRBV28, with D possibly TRBD1 on 6 matching bases. V shed 10 bases and J shed 4 bases, with 20 bases lying between them. Per the germline V gene, CDR1 is MDHEN and CDR2 is SYDVKM. This CDR3 comprises 14 residues.

The J gene is TRBJ2-3, the V gene TRBV12-3 or TRBV12-4; no definite D call. The CDR3 loop spans 15 amino acids. Trimming stripped 7 bases from V and 3 bases from J, with 17 bases between. CDR3 nucleotides: TGTGCCAGCACTGAAGGATGGGCAGCGACAGATACGCAGTATTTT. As protein: CASTEGWAATDTQYF.

This clonotype was observed a handful of times. The rearrangement joins TRBV7-2 to TRBJ2-1; no clear D gene. The V gene lost 1 base and the J gene lost 5 bases, with 9 bases spanning the gap. This CDR3 comprises 14 residues. Per the germline V gene, CDR1 is SGHTA and CDR2 is FQGNSA. Here the CDR3 DNA reads TGTGCCAGCAGCTTAGGGCCAAGGGACAATGAGCAGTTCTTC. Protein product: CASSLGPRDNEQFF.

The chain combines TRBV6-6 with TRBJ2-5, with D possibly being TRBD2 (6 bases). Germline V gives CDR1 MNHNY, CDR2 SVGAGI (reference sequence). The length of the CDR3 is 15 residues. V lost 6 bases to trimming and J lost 1 base, with 15 bases between them. CDR3 DNA sequence: TGTGCCAGCAGATTGGCGGGACGTCTCCAAGAGACCCAGTACTTC. This encodes CASRLAGRLQETQYF.

This clonotype appeared a few times. The genes are TRBV15 and TRBJ1-4, with D maybe TRBD1 (5 bases). V lost 3 bases, J lost 5 bases, and 13 bases lay in between. There are 15 residues in the CDR3. The germline V gene has CDR1 LNHNV and CDR2 YYDKDF (reference sequence). The chain's CDR3 is CATSRLDSKNEKLFF. In nucleotides, the CDR3 is TGTGCCACCAGCAGGTTAGACAGTAAGAATGAAAAACTGTTTTTT. Variable domain in full (rest from reference TRBV15 and TRBJ1-4): DAMVIQNPRYQVTQFGKPVTLSCSQTLNHNVMYWYQQKSSQAPKLLFHYYDKDFNNEADTPDNFQSRRPNTSFCFLDIRSPGLGDTAMYLCATSRLDSKNEKLFFGSGTQLSVL.

The chain employs TRBV12-3 or TRBV12-4 and TRBJ2-3; D not resolved. The CDR3 extends over 14 amino acids. Trimming cost V 4 bases and J 6 bases, with 14 bases left between them. The CDR3 sequence is CASSSGPNWDTQYF. The DNA for the CDR3 is TGTGCCAGCAGTTCGGGTCCAAACTGGGATACGCAGTATTTT.